This entry lists 21 T cell receptor beta chains sequenced from one sample in a study of T cell repertoires in aging, cancer and after chemotherapy. Peripheral blood genomic DNA, not sorted cells or RNA, was the template. Multiplex touch-down PCR with TRB-A/B primers amplified rearranged V-D-J TRB sequences. Each CDR3 protein is one row after TCRdb ran MiXCR on the multiplex PCR reads. The sample has 2,000 to 2,500 distinct CDR3 sequences, roughly 20% seen once; the top ten hold around 8%. Input material: blood. Receptors were obtained from a human donor with a blood cancer.

V usage is TRBV13 and J usage is TRBJ2-7, with D hard to call. Trimming pared 5 bases from V and 7 bases from J, leaving 12 bases between. This CDR3 contains 12 residues. Germline CDR1 reads PRHDT; CDR2 reads FYEKMQ (reference sequence). In DNA form, the CDR3 reads TGTGCCAGCAGCCCTCGCTTGGGGGAGCAGTACTTC. Its translation: CASSPRLGEQYF.

Relative to its sample, this clonotype is medium-sized. V and J are TRBV6-5 and TRBJ2-7; D uncertain. Deletions cut 2 bases from V and 4 bases from J, with 3 bases between. This CDR3 is 11 amino acids long. The germline gives CDR1 MNHEY, CDR2 SVGAGI. The CDR3 nucleotides read TGTGCCAGCAGTTACGATTACGAGCAGTACTTC. Encoded protein: CASSYDYEQYF.

This clonotype was counted between two and nine times. The CDR3 DNA follows: TGTGCCAGCAGTGCAGTTACCGGGGAGCTGTTTTTT. It encodes CASSAVTGELFF. The chain recombines TRBV2 with TRBJ2-2; D gene ambiguous. This CDR3 spans 12 amino acids. The germline V gene has CDR1 SNHLY and CDR2 FYNNEI. The V and J ends lost 4 bases and 5 bases respectively, with 5 bases between them.

V is TRBV5-6 and J is TRBJ2-1; D is perhaps TRBD2 (6 bases). Germline V CDR1 and CDR2: SGHDT, YYEEEE. V dropped 2 bases and J dropped 4 bases, with 13 bases sitting between them. The CDR3 length is 15 residues. In DNA form, the CDR3 reads TGTGCCAGCAGCTTTCCTAGCGCGTCATACAATGAGCAGTTCTTC. Its translation is CASSFPSASYNEQFF.

Comments on this clonotype: Since a much larger clone is just one base distant, this may be a read error. This sequence joins TRBV12-3 or TRBV12-4 and TRBJ1-2; weak D call: TRBD1 (5 bases). CDR3 length equals 14 residues. The CDR3 coding sequence is TGTGCCTGCAGTTTAGCGGGGGGGGTCGATGGCTACACCTTC. Translation gives CACSLAGGVDGYTF.

Relative to its sample, this clonotype is large. J is TRBJ2-5 and V is TRBV18; unclear D gene. From germline, CDR1 is KGHSH and CDR2 LQKENI. Trimming removed 6 bases from V and 5 bases from J, with 4 bases in between. The length of the CDR3 is 10 residues. DNA for the CDR3: TGTGCCAGCTCCGGGGAGACCCAGTACTTC. It codes for CASSGETQYF.

This clonotype ranks as medium-sized. The V gene is TRBV6-2 or TRBV6-3, the J gene TRBJ2-7; the D gene is possibly TRBD1 (5 bases). With 4 bases removed from V and 6 bases from J, the gap between germline ends came to 16 bases. There are 14 residues in the CDR3. Germline V gives CDR1 MNHEY, CDR2 SVGEGT. DNA of the CDR3: TGTGCCAGCAGTTCAACTCAGGGTCGGGTCGAGCAGTACTTC. This encodes CASSSTQGRVEQYF.

CDR3: CASSPAYEQYF. The CDR3 DNA reads as TGTGCCAGCAGCCCCGCCTACGAGCAGTACTTC. The chain recombines TRBV28 with TRBJ2-7; no firm D call. Germline-derived CDR1 and CDR2 are MDHEN and SYDVKM. The CDR3 is 11 residues long. Trimming took off 6 bases at V and 2 bases at J, with 5 bases between the two ends. The full variable domain, with the rest looked up from reference TRBV28 and TRBJ2-7, is DVKVTQSSRYLVKRTGEKVFLECVQDMDHENMFWYRQDPGLGLRLIYFSYDVKMKEKGDIPEGYSVSREKKERFSLILESASTNQTSMYLCASSPAYEQYFGPGTRLTVT.

This clonotype was counted only a few times. J is TRBJ2-7 and V is TRBV21-1. TRBV21-1 is assigned pseudogene status. The CDR3 is made up of 13 amino acids. In nucleotides, the CDR3 is TGTGCCAGCAGCAAATGGAGGGCCTACGAGCAGTACTTC. Translation gives CASSKWRAYEQYF.

A few counts support this clonotype. The genes are TRBV6-1 and TRBJ2-7; D remains unclear. There are 16 residues in the CDR3. Germline V lookup: CDR1 MNHNS, CDR2 SASEGT. The V end lost 5 bases, the J end lost 0 bases, and 17 bases lay between the germline ends. Written as DNA, the CDR3 is TGTGCCAGCAGTAGTTCTTATATCGGCCCCTCCTACGAGCAGTACTTC. The encoded protein is CASSSSYIGPSYEQYF.

This chain links TRBV5-4 with TRBJ2-7; D ambiguous. The CDR3 is 14 amino acids. V was clipped by 4 bases and J by 0 bases, with 11 bases between them. Germline-derived CDR1 and CDR2 are SGHNT and YYREEE (reference sequence). The CDR3 reads CASSLSRSSYEQYF. In DNA, the CDR3 is TGTGCCAGCAGCCTAAGCAGGAGCTCCTACGAGCAGTACTTC.

The chain uses TRBV20-1 and TRBJ2-2; TRBD1 matches at 9 bases. This CDR3 contains 15 residues. The V gene end was trimmed by 5 bases and the J gene end by 3 bases; junction bases not matched to a gene: 7. Germline V CDR1 and CDR2: DFQATT, SNEGSKA (reference sequence). This CDR3 is CSAQQGAQDTGELFF. The CDR3 region has the DNA TGCAGTGCTCAACAGGGGGCCCAGGACACCGGGGAGCTGTTTTTT.

This chain connects TRBV11-2 to TRBJ1-4, with D hard to call. Germline V gene sequence: CDR1 SGHAT, CDR2 FQNNGV. Trimming cost V 4 bases and J 11 bases, with 14 bases left between them. The CDR3 loop spans 13 amino acids. The CDR3 coding sequence is TGTGCCAGCAGCTCGGGAGAAGTAGGGAAACTGTTTTTT. It is translated as CASSSGEVGKLFF.

This clonotype is medium-sized (0.01 to 0.1%). The chain recombines TRBV5-6 with TRBJ2-4, with TRBD2 as a possible D gene (6 bases). With 2 bases removed from V and 8 bases from J, the gap between germline ends came to 14 bases. Germline CDR1 is SGHDT and CDR2 is YYEEEE. The CDR3 runs 14 residues. CDR3 region: CASSFKGTPDIQYF. The CDR3 DNA reads as TGTGCCAGCAGCTTTAAGGGGACTCCGGACATTCAGTACTTC.

This clonotype was counted between two and nine times. The chain links TRBV10-3 to TRBJ1-1; D is undetermined. The germline V gene encodes CDR1 ENHRY and CDR2 SYGVKD. The CDR3 runs to 16 residues. Trimming removed 5 bases from V and 1 base from J, with 17 bases in between. DNA for the CDR3: TGTGCCATCAGTCAGAACCCCGGTCGCGGGAACACTGAAGCTTTCTTT. Translation gives CAISQNPGRGNTEAFF.

The chain is built from TRBV21-1 and TRBJ2-7; the table's D gene call, TRBD1, was not cross checked with the DNA. TRBV21-1 is deemed a pseudogene. The CDR3 totals 16 residues. As DNA, the CDR3 is TGTGCCAGCAGCAAAGTGAGGGGCAGGGGTAGCAACGAGCAGTACTTC. It translates to CASSKVRGRGSNEQYF.

In the case of this clonotype: Because it lacks the conserved phenylalanine or tryptophan at the end, this CDR3 is likely a read error. No DNA is shown, since the ends of the CDR3 on it are uncertain; the CDR3 is the one TCRdb lists. The rearrangement uses TRBV12-3 or TRBV12-4 and TRBJ2-5; the D segment call TRBD2 is taken from the table without a DNA check. The CDR3 extends over 10 residues, inclusive of both ends. The CDR3 here is CASSGPGLAR.

The J gene is TRBJ2-5, the V gene TRBV20-1, with 10 bases that match TRBD1. The CDR3 sequence is 18 residues long. In germline, CDR1 is DFQATT, CDR2 SNEGSKA (reference sequence). The V gene end was trimmed by 1 base and the J gene end by 5 bases; junction bases not matched to a gene: 16. CDR3 loop: CSARGVSSPGQGRETQYF. The CDR3 bases are TGCAGTGCTAGAGGGGTTTCCTCCCCGGGACAGGGGAGGGAGACCCAGTACTTC.

This clonotype ranks as medium-sized (0.01 to 0.1%). This sequence joins TRBV6-5 and TRBJ2-2, with TRBD1 matching 9 bases. The CDR3 runs to 17 residues. V was pared by 4 bases and J by 3 bases, with 9 bases of the junction left unmatched. CDR1 and CDR2 (germline): MNHEY, SVGAGI. CDR3: CASSSYSGTGYTGELFF. In nucleotides, the CDR3 is TGTGCCAGCAGTTCGTACTCCGGGACAGGGTACACCGGGGAGCTGTTTTTT.

The chain employs TRBV11-1 and TRBJ1-6, with unresolved D. CDR1 is SGHAT and CDR2 is FQDESV in the germline V gene (reference sequence). Trimming stripped 5 bases from V and 3 bases from J, with 8 bases between. This CDR3 is built from 14 residues. The CDR3 loop is CASSQDNYNSPLHF. DNA for the CDR3: TGTGCCAGCAGCCAAGACAACTATAATTCACCCCTCCACTTT. Variable domain in full (rest from reference TRBV11-1 and TRBJ1-6): EAEVAQSPRYKITEKSQAVAFWCDPISGHATLYWYRQILGQGPELLVQFQDESVVDDSQLPKDRFSAERLKGVDSTLKIQPAELGDSAMYLCASSQDNYNSPLHFGNGTRLTVT.

The chain combines TRBV7-9 with TRBJ1-1; maybe TRBD1 (5 bases). The CDR3 runs 12 residues. Trimming removed 3 bases from V and 8 bases from J, with 10 bases in between. CDR1 and CDR2 from the germline V gene are SEHNR and FQNEAQ (reference sequence). The CDR3 spells CASSLGVEEAFF. CDR3 nucleotide sequence: TGTGCCAGCAGCTTGGGGGTGGAGGAAGCTTTCTTT. Full variable domain (missing parts from reference TRBV7-9 and TRBJ1-1): DTGVSQNPRHKITKRGQNVTFRCDPISEHNRLYWYRQTLGQGPEFLTYFQNEAQLEKSRLLSDRFSAERPKGSFSTLEIQRTEQGDSAMYLCASSLGVEEAFFGQGTRLTVV.